The 13 T cell receptor beta chains in this list originate from one sample, sequenced in a study of PD-1 blockade in classical Hodgkin lymphoma. TCRdb's table, derived via immunoSEQ multiplex PCR, lists solely in-frame clones and lacks some. The data show around 30,000 clones, with around 77% seen just once and roughly 16% held by the top ten. Time point noted: cycle 4 day 1 (C4D1), after six to seven weeks of nivolumab. Each patient relapsed following autologous stem cell transplantation, and prior brentuximab vedotin exposure differed. Sequenced here: peripheral blood mononuclear cells (PBMCs), sampled before the fourth cycle of nivolumab. All receptors derive from a human donor with classical Hodgkin lymphoma.

V gene TRBV14 combines with J gene TRBJ1-4; 8 nucleotides agree with TRBD1. Germline loops: CDR1 SGHDN, CDR2 FVKESK. The V gene end was trimmed by 4 bases and the J gene end by 2 bases; junction bases not matched to a gene: 0. The CDR3 is made up of 14 amino acids. CDR3 DNA sequence: TGTGCCAGCAGCCGACAGGGGACTAATGAAAAACTGTTTTTT. Protein sequence: CASSRQGTNEKLFF.

This rearrangement joins TRBV30 to TRBJ2-1; D is undetermined. CDR3 length equals 13 residues. The germline gives CDR1 GTSNPN, CDR2 SVGIG (reference sequence). Trimming took 1 base from V and 5 from J, leaving 9 bases between them. Here the CDR3 reads CAWSGGRNNEQFF. For the CDR3, the DNA is TGTGCCTGGAGTGGTGGCCGCAACAATGAGCAGTTCTTC.

The chain employs TRBV28 and TRBJ1-1; 8 nucleotides agree with TRBD1. Looked up from germline, CDR1 is MDHEN and CDR2 is SYDVKM. The CDR3 is made up of 15 amino acids. Unmatched junction bases numbered 7, after V lost 2 bases and J lost 5 bases. Written as DNA, the CDR3 is TGTGCCAGCAGTTTAGGGGACAGGAAGGGGACTGAAGCTTTCTTT. Its protein is CASSLGDRKGTEAFF.

The table lists this clone with a few counts. The chain combines TRBV7-3 with TRBJ1-1; possible D gene TRBD1, 6 bases. Trimming stripped 4 bases from V and 1 base from J, with 10 bases between. The CDR3 runs 14 residues. Looked up from germline, CDR1 is SGHTA and CDR2 is FQGTGA. CDR3 bases: TGTGCCAGCAGCTCGGGACAACCGAACACTGAAGCTTTCTTT. This gives the protein CASSSGQPNTEAFF.

V and J are TRBV6-1 and TRBJ2-5; 8 nucleotides align to TRBD2. Germline values: CDR1 MNHNS, CDR2 SASEGT. V lost 4 bases to trimming and J lost 1 base; unmatched junction nucleotides: 11. This CDR3 has 17 residues. CDR3 amino acids: CASSVTRSGSGQETQYF. CDR3 in DNA: TGTGCCAGCAGTGTGACCCGGAGCGGGAGTGGCCAAGAGACCCAGTACTTC.

J is TRBJ2-1 and V is TRBV27; D gene ambiguous. This CDR3 region has 14 residues. The germline gives CDR1 MNHEY, CDR2 SMNVEV (reference sequence). The ends were cut back, 7 bases at V and 0 bases at J, with 10 bases in the middle. The CDR3 bases are TGTGCCAGCAAGGTCCGAAGCTCCTACAATGAGCAGTTCTTC. This codes for CASKVRSSYNEQFF.

The chain carries TRBV28 and TRBJ1-5; D possibly corresponds to TRBD1 (6 bases). The germline CDR1 and CDR2 sequences are MDHEN and SYDVKM. Trimming left V 4 bases short and J 2 bases short, with 15 bases between. This CDR3 contains 16 residues. CDR3 DNA: TGTGCCAGCAGTTCGGGACAAGCCCAGGGCAATCAGCCCCAGCATTTT. Its protein is CASSSGQAQGNQPQHF.

The chain couples TRBV4-2 to TRBJ1-5; 7 bases are shared with TRBD1. This CDR3 is built from 16 residues. The germline V gene has CDR1 LGHNA and CDR2 YNFKEQ. The V gene end was trimmed by 7 bases and the J gene end by 0 bases; junction bases not matched to a gene: 9. CDR3 loop: CASTQEQGHSNQPQHF. CDR3 DNA sequence: TGTGCCAGCACCCAGGAACAGGGGCATAGCAATCAGCCCCAGCATTTT.

The CDR3 sequence: CASSRDTEAFF. In DNA, the CDR3 is TGCGCCAGCAGTAGGGACACTGAAGCTTTCTTT. V and J are TRBV4-1 and TRBJ1-1, with D hard to call. The CDR3 is 11 amino acids. Per the germline V gene, CDR1 is MGHRA and CDR2 is YSYEKL. Trimming pared 6 bases from V and 3 bases from J, leaving 5 bases between.

The chain uses TRBV18 and TRBJ1-1; D not resolved. Germline-derived CDR1 and CDR2 are KGHSH and LQKENI. Trimming stripped 2 bases from V and 5 bases from J, with 18 bases between. The CDR3 is made up of 16 amino acids. CDR3 in DNA: TGTGCCAGCTCACCAACTACTGCGGGCTTTGGAACTGAAGCTTTCTTT. This encodes CASSPTTAGFGTEAFF. The entire variable domain, with the rest obtained from reference TRBV18 and TRBJ1-1, is as follows: NAGVMQNPRHLVRRRGQEARLRCSPMKGHSHVYWYRQLPEEGLKFMVYLQKENIIDESGMPKERFSAEFPKEGPSILRIQQVVRGDSAAYFCASSPTTAGFGTEAFFGQGTRLTVV.

The sample holds one count of this clone. This chain connects TRBV27 to TRBJ2-1; TRBD2 aligns across 14 bases. The germline V gene has CDR1 MNHEY and CDR2 SMNVEV (reference sequence). This CDR3 is built from 17 residues. The junction had 4 bases not matched to a gene; V was cut back by 5 bases and J by 1 base. CDR3 in DNA: TGTGCCAGCAGTCCCCGGACTAGCGGGAGGTCCTACAATGAGCAGTTCTTC. Translated: CASSPRTSGRSYNEQFF.

This clone was counted only a few times. V is TRBV6-1 and J is TRBJ2-3, with D tentatively TRBD1 or TRBD2 (5 bases each). The CDR3 runs 14 residues. Germline V gene data show CDR1 as MNHNS and CDR2 as SASEGT. Trimming removed 3 bases at V and 2 bases at J, with 9 bases between. The CDR3 is CASSDGGFTDTQYF. CDR3 in DNA: TGTGCCAGCAGTGATGGGGGATTCACAGATACGCAGTATTTT.

J is TRBJ2-3 and V is TRBV5-1; the D gene is possibly TRBD1 (6 bases). The germline gives CDR1 SGHRS, CDR2 YFSETQ. The CDR3 is 14 amino acids. Trimming left V 4 bases short and J 4 bases short, with 13 bases between. In DNA form, the CDR3 reads TGCGCCAGCAGCAGAACAGGGCAGGCAGATACGCAGTATTTT. The encoded protein is CASSRTGQADTQYF. Using reference TRBV5-1 and TRBJ2-3 for the parts outside the CDR3, the full variable domain is KAGVTQTPRYLIKTRGQQVTLSCSPISGHRSVSWYQQTPGQGLQFLFEYFSETQRNKGNFPGRFSGRQFSNSRSEMNVSTLELGDSALYLCASSRTGQADTQYFGPGTRLTVL.